Listed below are T cell receptor beta chains from one sample, sequenced in a study of blood T cell repertoires in COVID-19. The assay was immunoSEQ multiplex PCR, and TCRdb's table has in-frame clones only and misses some. The sample has approximately 200,000 clones, over 80% seen once. Material: PBMCs or T cells enriched from blood (not recorded which). The receptors were gathered from a man aged 25-45 years who had recovered from COVID-19. Both conserved end residues are part of each CDR3. A D gene is named only where the DNA matches it firmly. Some rows have no size entry. The others give once, few or many, or a class for an expanded clone.

D gene | clone size | J gene | V gene | CDR3 DNA | CDR3 protein
. | many | TRBJ2-7 | TRBV11-3 | TGTGCCAGCAGCTCCCGGGACAACTACGAGCAGTACTTC | CASSSRDNYEQYF
TRBD2 | . | TRBJ2-5 | TRBV28 | TGTGCCAGCAGCCCCACAGCGGGACAAGAGACCCAGTACTTC | CASSPTAGQETQYF
. | few | TRBJ1-1 | TRBV30 | TGTGCCTGGAGTGGCGAGCAGGGGAGAGCTTTCTTT | CAWSGEQGRAFF
. | . | TRBJ2-3 | TRBV29-1 | TGCAGCGTTGACGCGGGTCTCACAGATACGCAGTATTTT | CSVDAGLTDTQYF
TRBD1 | . | TRBJ1-6 | TRBV19 | TGTGCCAGTAGTCGAGCGACAGGGGAGTATTCACCCCTCCACTTT | CASSRATGEYSPLHF
TRBD1 | . | TRBJ1-1 | TRBV9 | TGTGCCAGCAGCGGGTACAGGGGCATGAACACTGAAGCTTTCTTT | CASSGYRGMNTEAFF
. | few | TRBJ1-2 | TRBV6-2/TRBV6-3 | TGTGCCAGCAGTTACGAGGGCCCCTCCTATGGCTACACCTTC | CASSYEGPSYGYTF
. | . | TRBJ2-5 | TRBV3-1/TRBV3-2 | TGTGCCAGCAGCCAAGCCAGAGAGACCCAGTACTTC | CASSQARETQYF
. | . | TRBJ2-5 | TRBV30 | TGTGCCTGGAGTCGAACTGGACAGCACCAAGAGACCCAGTACTTC | CAWSRTGQHQETQYF
. | . | TRBJ2-5 | TRBV18 | TGTGCCAGCTCACCACCGGCAGGGTTGGGAGAGACCCAGTACTTC | CASSPPAGLGETQYF
TRBD2 | . | TRBJ2-7 | TRBV9 | TGTGCCAGCAGCGTAGCTAGCGGAGGTTCCTACGAGCAGTACTTC | CASSVASGGSYEQYF
. | few | TRBJ1-1 | TRBV30 | TGTGCCTGGTTCCGACAGAAGAACACTGAAGCTTTCTTT | CAWFRQKNTEAFF
. | few | TRBJ2-7 | TRBV6-5 | TGTGCCAGCAGTTACAGAGCGGGCGATCTCTACGAGCAGTACTTC | CASSYRAGDLYEQYF
TRBD1 | few | TRBJ2-7 | TRBV4-3 | TGCGCCAGCAGCCAAGGGACAGGGCGCTACGAGCAGTACTTC | CASSQGTGRYEQYF
TRBD2 | . | TRBJ2-7 | TRBV3-1/TRBV3-2 | TGTGCCAGCAGCCAAGATTGGGGGGGATCAAACGAGCAGTACTTC | CASSQDWGGSNEQYF
. | . | TRBJ1-2 | TRBV18 | TGTGCCAGCTCACCCGGGAGGGAGGGCTTTCATGGCTACACCTTC | CASSPGREGFHGYTF
. | . | TRBJ1-5 | TRBV7-9 | TGTGCCAGCAGCTTATCGTGGAGGGGAGATCAGCCCCAGCATTTT | CASSLSWRGDQPQHF
. | . | TRBJ1-4 | TRBV6-5 | TGTGCCAGCGTCCAGGGAGGGGAGCGGGAAAAACTGTTTTTT | CASVQGGEREKLFF
TRBD2 | . | TRBJ2-7 | TRBV9 | TGTGCCAGCAGCGTAGCGGCGGGGGTGGGCTACGAGCAGTACTTC | CASSVAAGVGYEQYF
. | . | TRBJ1-1 | TRBV30 | TGTGCCTGGAGTCCCGCCCCCGGGAGGAACACTGAAGCTTTCTTT | CAWSPAPGRNTEAFF
TRBD2 | . | TRBJ2-1 | TRBV28 | TGTGCCAGCAGCCTTTTAGCGGGAGGTTCCAATGAGCAGTTCTTC | CASSLLAGGSNEQFF
TRBD2 | . | TRBJ2-7 | TRBV4-1 | TGCGCCAGCAGCCCGCGACTAGCGGGATTGAGCTCCTACGAGCAGTACTTC | CASSPRLAGLSSYEQYF
. | . | TRBJ2-3 | TRBV9 | TGTGCCAGCAGCGTAGGGCAGGGGAAGGATACGCAGTATTTT | CASSVGQGKDTQYF
. | . | TRBJ2-4 | TRBV5-4 | TGTGCCAGCAGCCCCGCAGGGGCTAAAGTCAAAAACATTCAGTACTTC | CASSPAGAKVKNIQYF
TRBD2 | . | TRBJ2-3 | TRBV5-1 | TGCGCCAGCAGCCCGCTAGCGGGGGGGCAATATACGCAGTATTTT | CASSPLAGGQYTQYF
TRBD2 | once | TRBJ2-1 | TRBV28 | TGTGCCAGCGTACTAGCGGGAGCAGCCGGCAATGAGCAGTTCTTC | CASVLAGAAGNEQFF
TRBD1 | . | TRBJ2-5 | TRBV2 | TGTGCCAGCACTCCCGGGACAGGGAAGTACCAAGAGACCCAGTACTTC | CASTPGTGKYQETQYF
TRBD1 | . | TRBJ1-5 | TRBV7-2 | TGTGCCAGCAGCTTGACTTCAGGGGGCCGGCAGCCCCAGCATTTT | CASSLTSGGRQPQHF
TRBD1 | . | TRBJ1-2 | TRBV28 | TGTGCCAGCAGTCCTGCGGGACAGGGAATTGGCTACACCTTC | CASSPAGQGIGYTF
TRBD1 | . | TRBJ2-7 | TRBV19 | TGTGCCAGTAGTAGCGACACTTCAGGGGGCGCGTACGAGCAGTACTTC | CASSSDTSGGAYEQYF
TRBD1 | few | TRBJ2-5 | TRBV19 | TGTGCCAGTAGTATGCTTAGGACAGGGGGAGGAGAGACCCAGTACTTC | CASSMLRTGGGETQYF
. | . | TRBJ2-1 | TRBV27 | TGTGCCAGCAGTTTATCGCCCAGGGTAATTGAGCAGTTCTTC | CASSLSPRVIEQFF
. | . | TRBJ1-1 | TRBV10-1 | TGCGCCAGCAGACGACAGCTGAACACTGAAGCTTTCTTT | CASRRQLNTEAFF
TRBD1 | once | TRBJ2-5 | TRBV19 | TGTGCCAGTATCGGACAGGGGGCATCAGAGACCCAGTACTTC | CASIGQGASETQYF
TRBD1 | . | TRBJ1-4 | TRBV10-3 | TGTGCCATCAGTGAGTCGCGACAGGGGGGCGAAAAACTGTTTTTT | CAISESRQGGEKLFF
. | . | TRBJ1-1 | TRBV2 | TGTGCCAGCAGTCCCGAAACCTACAGGGTCGGGACTGAAGCTTTCTTT | CASSPETYRVGTEAFF
TRBD2 | . | TRBJ2-4 | TRBV19 | TGTGCCAGTAGTATTTCGGCTAGCGGGAGGAACATTCAGTACTTC | CASSISASGRNIQYF
TRBD1 | . | TRBJ1-1 | TRBV28 | TGTGCCAGCAGTTTTCCAGGGGGGACTGAAGCTTTCTTT | CASSFPGGTEAFF
. | . | TRBJ1-4 | TRBV30 | TGTGCCTGGACCCAGGGATCTAATGAAAAACTGTTTTTT | CAWTQGSNEKLFF